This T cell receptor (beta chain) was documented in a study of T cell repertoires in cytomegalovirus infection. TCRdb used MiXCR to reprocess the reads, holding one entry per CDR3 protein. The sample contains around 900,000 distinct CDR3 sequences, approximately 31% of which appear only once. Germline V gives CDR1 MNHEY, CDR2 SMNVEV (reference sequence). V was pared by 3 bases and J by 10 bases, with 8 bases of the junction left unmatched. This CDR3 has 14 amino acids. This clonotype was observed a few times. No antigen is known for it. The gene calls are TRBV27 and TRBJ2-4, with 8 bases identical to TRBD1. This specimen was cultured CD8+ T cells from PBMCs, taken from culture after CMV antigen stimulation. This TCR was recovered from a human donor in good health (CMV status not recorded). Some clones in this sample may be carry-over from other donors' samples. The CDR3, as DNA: TGTGCCAGCAGTTTGGACAGGGCGATGGGGATTCAGTACTTC. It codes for CASSLDRAMGIQYF.